These 9 T cell receptor beta chains were sequenced from one sample in a study of post-analysis software for immune sequencing data. The study, taken as a whole, reports: Included in a set of about five TRBV segments more frequent in patients than controls were TRBV5-6, TRBV5-1 and TRBV20-1.

TCR beta cDNA libraries had unique molecular identifiers. From the PCR reads, TCRdb called clonotypes with MiXCR, one entry per CDR3 protein. The repertoire holds hundreds of thousands of distinct CDR3 sequences, with more than 50% as singletons. No cognate antigen is known for these TCRs. The sample comprised blood. Source of these receptors: a girl aged 2-9 years with multiple sclerosis.

This clonotype was recorded a few times. The J gene is TRBJ2-7, the V gene TRBV18, with 7 nucleotides matching TRBD1. Germline CDR1 is KGHSH and CDR2 is LQKENI. The CDR3 runs to 16 residues. J gave up 7 bases and V 5 bases, and 17 bases lay outside the gene matches. CDR3 amino acids: CASSYLEQGSTVEQYF. The CDR3, as DNA: TGTGCCAGCTCATATCTTGAACAGGGGAGTACGGTGGAGCAGTACTTC.

The genes are TRBV7-2 and TRBJ2-6; 10 positions match TRBD1. The germline V gene encodes CDR1 SGHTA and CDR2 FQGNSA. V was clipped by 3 bases and J by 1 base; unmatched bases: 3. The length of the CDR3 is 17 residues. In DNA form, the CDR3 reads TGTGCCAGCAGCTTTCCGGGACAGGGGTCTGGGGCCAACGTCCTGACTTTC. Translated: CASSFPGQGSGANVLTF.

The sample holds one count of this clonotype. The genes are TRBV20-1 and TRBJ1-5; possible D gene TRBD1, 6 bases. The germline V and J ends were trimmed by 4 bases and 1 base, with 14 bases remaining between them. Germline V lookup: CDR1 DFQATT, CDR2 SNEGSKA (reference sequence). The length of the CDR3 is 15 residues. DNA for the CDR3: TGCAGTGCTAAGGCCGTCGGGACAAGCAATCAGCCCCAGCATTTT. It translates to CSAKAVGTSNQPQHF.

This sequence joins TRBV29-1 and TRBJ2-1; weak D call: TRBD1 (5 bases). This CDR3 comprises 12 residues. Trimming removed 7 bases at V and 7 bases at J, with 14 bases between. CDR1 SQVTM and CDR2 ANQGSEA come from the germline V gene. In DNA form, the CDR3 reads TGCAGCGCCCTGGGGCCCAGGAATGAGCAGTTCTTC. The encoded protein is CSALGPRNEQFF.

The gene calls are TRBV7-9 and TRBJ2-7; no reliable D call. CDR3 size: 13 residues. Germline loops: CDR1 SEHNR, CDR2 FQNEAQ (reference sequence). Trimming pared 8 bases from V and 0 bases from J, leaving 11 bases between. This CDR3 reads CASLELSSYEQYF. The CDR3 DNA reads TGTGCCAGCCTAGAGCTCAGCTCCTACGAGCAGTACTTC.

This chain links TRBV27 with TRBJ2-3; D may correspond to TRBD1 or TRBD2 (5 bases each). From germline, CDR1 is MNHEY and CDR2 SMNVEV (reference sequence). CDR3 size: 13 residues. Trimming removed 10 bases at V and 6 bases at J, with 17 bases between. In DNA form, the CDR3 reads TGTGCCAACACGGGACGTCAGAGGGATACGCAGTATTTT. Its protein is CANTGRQRDTQYF.

Many counts were recorded for this clonotype. The chain couples TRBV25-1 to TRBJ2-7; D unresolved. The CDR3 loop spans 15 amino acids. Germline CDR1 is MGHDK and CDR2 is SYGVNS. V lost 2 bases, J lost 1 base, and 12 bases lay in between. CDR3 residues: CASSEGCFGSYEQYF. CDR3 in DNA: TGTGCCAGCAGTGAAGGGTGTTTCGGTTCCTACGAGCAGTACTTC.

This clonotype appeared a few times. The chain uses TRBV6-5 and TRBJ1-5, with 7 nucleotides matching TRBD1. V dropped 5 bases and J dropped 3; count of bases not matched to a gene: 7. There are 15 residues in the CDR3. The germline gives CDR1 MNHEY, CDR2 SVGAGI. The CDR3: CASSVQGKSNQPQHF. CDR3 DNA: TGTGCCAGCAGTGTACAGGGGAAATCCAATCAGCCCCAGCATTTT.

The chain combines TRBV5-1 with TRBJ2-5; D call uncertain. The CDR3 spans 14 residues. Trimming removed 0 bases at V and 2 bases at J, with 8 bases between. From germline, CDR1 is SGHRS and CDR2 YFSETQ. The CDR3 region is CASSLDYRQETQYF. CDR3 coding DNA: TGCGCCAGCAGCTTGGACTACCGACAAGAGACCCAGTACTTC.